One and the same sample provided the 10 T cell receptor beta chains below, sequenced in a study of CD8+ T cells in alopecia areata. cDNA serving as the sequencing template came from extracted, reverse transcribed RNA. Profiling relied on immunoSEQ multiplex PCR, and the TCRdb table lists in-frame clones only, not all of them. The data contain about 150,000 clones, approximately 65% of them singletons. Material: CD8+ T cells sorted from blood. Receptor source: a human donor in good health.

This clone appeared a few times. This chain links TRBV6-5 with TRBJ2-1, with D possibly matching TRBD2 (6 bases). Deletions cut 8 bases from V and 9 bases from J, with 20 bases between. Germline lookup yields CDR1 MNHEY and CDR2 SVGAGI. The CDR3 consists of 14 residues. CDR3 amino acids: CASQAFGSSGEQFF. The CDR3 nucleotides read TGTGCCAGCCAGGCTTTCGGGAGTAGCGGTGAGCAGTTCTTC.

The chain recombines TRBV7-9 with TRBJ2-6; possibly TRBD1 for D (6 bases). CDR1 and CDR2 from the germline V gene are SEHNR and FQNEAQ (reference sequence). Trimming cost V 2 bases and J 0 bases, with 11 bases left between them. CDR3 length: 17 amino acids. The CDR3 here is CASSLTQGNSGANVLTF. CDR3 nucleotides: TGTGCCAGCAGCTTAACCCAGGGGAACTCTGGGGCCAACGTCCTGACTTTC.

This clone appeared a few times. V gene TRBV2 combines with J gene TRBJ2-1; a weak D match, TRBD2 (6 bases). Trimming removed 5 bases at V and 10 bases at J, with 24 bases between. Germline CDR1 SNHLY, CDR2 FYNNEI. CDR3 size: 16 residues. The CDR3 loop reads CASSPRGGTPHREQFF. CDR3 in DNA: TGTGCCAGCAGTCCCCGAGGAGGGACTCCTCACCGCGAGCAGTTCTTC.

The chain has TRBV15 and TRBJ2-5; either TRBD1 or TRBD2 may fit D (6 bases each). V was shortened by 2 bases and J by 2 bases, with 24 bases between the two germline ends. The CDR3 contains 19 residues. Germline V gene data show CDR1 as LNHNV and CDR2 as YYDKDF (reference sequence). This chain's CDR3 is CATSRTTDYSGGGQETQYF. Here the CDR3 DNA reads TGTGCCACCAGCAGAACCACGGATTATAGCGGAGGGGGGCAAGAGACCCAGTACTTC.

The chain recombines TRBV9 with TRBJ2-7; 7 bases map to TRBD2. Unmatched junction bases numbered 12, after V lost 4 bases and J lost 5 bases. CDR3 size: 15 residues. The V gene's germline CDR1 is SGDLS and CDR2 YYNGEE. The CDR3 here is CASSPSGIGSHEQYF. The CDR3 region has the DNA TGTGCCAGCAGCCCCAGCGGGATAGGATCCCACGAGCAGTACTTC. Drawing the rest from reference TRBV9 and TRBJ2-7, the complete variable domain is DSGVTQTPKHLITATGQRVTLRCSPRSGDLSVYWYQQSLDQGLQFLIQYYNGEERAKGNILERFSAQQFPDLHSELNLSSLELGDSALYFCASSPSGIGSHEQYFGPGTRLTVT.

The V and J genes are TRBV29-1 and TRBJ1-2; D is unresolved. CDR1 is SQVTM and CDR2 is ANQGSEA in the germline V gene. The CDR3 extends over 11 amino acids. V shed 2 bases and J shed 6 bases, with 7 bases lying between them. The CDR3 spells CSVETIDGYTF. CDR3 DNA: TGCAGCGTTGAAACTATAGATGGCTACACCTTC.

The chain carries TRBV11-2 and TRBJ1-1; 9 nucleotides line up with TRBD1. With V trimmed by 3 bases and J by 0 bases, 5 bases remained unmatched. The CDR3 runs to 16 residues. Per germline, CDR1 SGHAT and CDR2 FQNNGV. This CDR3 is CASSLGTGNLNTEAFF. The DNA of the CDR3 is TGTGCCAGCAGCTTGGGGACAGGGAACTTGAACACTGAAGCTTTCTTT. Variable domain in full (rest from reference TRBV11-2 and TRBJ1-1): EAGVAQSPRYKIIEKRQSVAFWCNPISGHATLYWYQQILGQGPKLLIQFQNNGVVDDSQLPKDRFSAERLKGVDSTLKIQPAKLEDSAVYLCASSLGTGNLNTEAFFGQGTRLTVV.

The chain is built from TRBV7-6 and TRBJ2-7; 9 bases align to TRBD1. After removal of 0 bases from V and 6 bases from J, the junction contained 9 bases not matched to a gene. The CDR3 is 16 residues long. From germline, CDR1 is SGHVS and CDR2 FNYEAQ. The CDR3 reads CASSLASGQGIGEQYF. CDR3 nucleotides: TGTGCCAGCAGCTTAGCCTCGGGACAGGGCATTGGCGAGCAGTACTTC.

This chain uses TRBV6-1 with TRBJ2-5; D is uncertain. Matching the DNA end better, TRBJ2-7 makes the J call doubtful. This CDR3 has 17 amino acids. Germline loops: CDR1 MNHNS, CDR2 SASEGT. As DNA, the CDR3 is TGTGCCAGCAGTGAAGCGATTAGGACGGAGATAGTATACGAGCAGTACTTC. It encodes CASSEAIRTEIVYEQYF.

This clone has just a few counts. This chain joins TRBV29-1 and TRBJ2-1; D remains unclear. This CDR3 is built from 14 residues. The ends were cut back, 5 bases at V and 5 bases at J, with 16 bases in the middle. Germline V gives CDR1 SQVTM, CDR2 ANQGSEA. CDR3 DNA sequence: TGCAGCGTTCGTTCCCAGCGAATGAACAATGAGCAGTTCTTC. It is translated as CSVRSQRMNNEQFF.